This T cell receptor beta chain was sequenced in a study of chemoradiotherapy in HPV16-positive cancers. Findings of the study overall: Non-HPV-specific T cells did not expand in tumors during treatment, whereas candidate HPV-specific clones and E7-related motifs did. Only a couple of HPV16-positive patients supplied the functional HPV-specificity definition.

Clones were read by immunoSEQ multiplex PCR, and TCRdb kept only the in-frame ones, dropping some. The sample has around 25,000 clones, around nine tenths seen once; the top ten hold 22%. Points on this clone: Antigen: not known.

This TCR came from a human donor with HPV-associated anogenital cancer. The starting material was blood, obtained from a patient who underwent chemoradiotherapy.

The CDR3 DNA reads TGTGCCAGCAGTTTGGGAGGGGGCCGCGAGCAGTACTTC. It translates to CASSLGGGREQYF. The chain has TRBV27 and TRBJ2-7, with D perhaps assigned TRBD1 or TRBD2 (7 bases each). The germline CDR1 and CDR2 sequences are MNHEY and SMNVEV (reference sequence). V lost 3 bases, J lost 6 bases, and 12 bases lay in between. The CDR3 consists of 13 residues.